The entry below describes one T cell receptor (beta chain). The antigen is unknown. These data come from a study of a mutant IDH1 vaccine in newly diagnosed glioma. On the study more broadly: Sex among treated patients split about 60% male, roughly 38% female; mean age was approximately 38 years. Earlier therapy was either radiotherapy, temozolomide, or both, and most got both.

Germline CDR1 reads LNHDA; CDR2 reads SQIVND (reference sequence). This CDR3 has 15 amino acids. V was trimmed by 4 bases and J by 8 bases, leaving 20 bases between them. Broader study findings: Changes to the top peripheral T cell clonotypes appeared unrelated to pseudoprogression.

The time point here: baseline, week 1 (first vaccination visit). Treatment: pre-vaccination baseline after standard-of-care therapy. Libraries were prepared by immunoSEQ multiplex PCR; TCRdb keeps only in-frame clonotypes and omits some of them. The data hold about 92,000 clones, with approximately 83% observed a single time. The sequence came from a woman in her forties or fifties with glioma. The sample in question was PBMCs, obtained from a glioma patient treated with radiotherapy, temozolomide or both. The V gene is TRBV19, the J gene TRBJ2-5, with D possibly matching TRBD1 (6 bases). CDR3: CASSTGVPSSGTQYF. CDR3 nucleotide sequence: TGTGCCAGTAGTACAGGGGTCCCCTCCTCCGGAACCCAGTACTTC.